These 18 T cell receptor beta chains came from one sample sequenced in a study of OX40 agonist ivuxolimab in advanced cancers. TCRdb's copy holds only in-frame clones and misses some; the assay was immunoSEQ multiplex PCR. Of approximately 90,000 clones in the sample, around 90% are singletons; the top ten hold about 2.4%. The material was CD4+ or CD8+ T cells sorted from blood, obtained in a trial of the OX40 agonist ivuxolimab. These TCRs come from an adult with an advanced solid tumor such as melanoma, head and neck, liver or kidney cancer.

The J gene is TRBJ2-3, the V gene TRBV19; 12 bases align to TRBD2. Unmatched junction bases numbered 9, after V lost 6 bases and J lost 5 bases. The CDR3 is made up of 16 amino acids. Germline assignment: CDR1 LNHDA and CDR2 SQIVND (reference sequence). The CDR3 loop is CASRASSGRARDTQYF. The CDR3 DNA follows: TGTGCCAGTAGGGCATCTAGCGGGAGGGCCCGAGATACGCAGTATTTT.

J is TRBJ1-5 and V is TRBV19, with D perhaps matching TRBD1 (5 bases). Trimming took 0 bases from V and 4 from J, leaving 10 bases between them. CDR3 length equals 15 residues. Per the germline V gene, CDR1 is LNHDA and CDR2 is SQIVND (reference sequence). This chain's CDR3 is CASSIEGRWNQPQHF. Written as DNA, the CDR3 is TGTGCCAGTAGTATAGAGGGACGATGGAATCAGCCCCAGCATTTT.

The chain joins TRBV28 to TRBJ2-7; possible D gene TRBD1, 6 bases. The germline CDR1 and CDR2 sequences are MDHEN and SYDVKM. The CDR3 contains 13 residues. With 2 bases removed from V and 2 bases from J, the gap between germline ends came to 7 bases. This chain's CDR3 is CASSLGGPYEQYF. The CDR3 bases are TGTGCCAGCAGTTTAGGGGGCCCCTACGAGCAGTACTTC.

V usage is TRBV6-5 and J usage is TRBJ1-1; D gene uncertain. The CDR3 is 13 residues long. V was shortened by 4 bases and J by 5 bases, with 11 bases between the two germline ends. The germline V gene encodes CDR1 MNHEY and CDR2 SVGAGI. CDR3: CASSLLGGTEAFF. The CDR3 DNA sequence: TGTGCCAGCAGTTTGCTGGGTGGTACTGAAGCTTTCTTT.

V is TRBV6-5 and J is TRBJ1-1, with unresolved D. CDR3 length equals 15 residues. CDR1 and CDR2 from the germline V gene are MNHEY and SVGAGI. Trimming stripped 7 bases from V and 4 bases from J, with 19 bases between. The CDR3 sequence: CASTEARAGGTEAFF. CDR3 coding DNA: TGTGCCAGCACCGAGGCCAGAGCGGGCGGCACTGAAGCTTTCTTT.

The V and J genes are TRBV27 and TRBJ1-4, with 9 bases aligning to TRBD1. Germline CDR1 is MNHEY and CDR2 is SMNVEV (reference sequence). The junction had 8 bases not matched to a gene; V was cut back by 5 bases and J by 10 bases. The CDR3 totals 14 residues. In DNA form, the CDR3 reads TGTGCCAGCAGTGTGGACAGGGGAGCAGGAAAACTGTTTTTT. Its protein product is CASSVDRGAGKLFF.

There are a few counts of this clone. The V and J genes are TRBV6-4 and TRBJ2-1, with TRBD2 matching over 11 bases. The CDR3 has 16 residues. With 4 bases clipped from V and 3 bases from J, the junction kept 5 bases outside the gene matches. Germline V gene sequence: CDR1 MRHNA, CDR2 SNTAGT. CDR3 DNA: TGTGCCAGCAGTGCCGGGACTAGCGGTTTCTACAATGAGCAGTTCTTC. Translated, it gives CASSAGTSGFYNEQFF.

CDR3 region: CASSDSASPGHEQFF. DNA of the CDR3: TGTGCCAGCAGTGACTCTGCCTCCCCGGGCCATGAGCAGTTCTTC. This sequence joins TRBV6-4 and TRBJ2-1; D is undetermined. The CDR3 is 15 amino acids. The germline V gene has CDR1 MRHNA and CDR2 SNTAGT. The germline V and J ends were trimmed by 0 bases and 8 bases, with 14 bases remaining between them.

The table lists this clone with a few counts. This chain links TRBV18 with TRBJ1-2; D is ambiguous. The CDR3 is made up of 13 amino acids. The V end lost 2 bases, the J end lost 3 bases, and 7 bases lay between the germline ends. CDR1 is KGHSH, CDR2 LQKENI, per germline. For the CDR3, the DNA is TGTGCCAGCTCACCAGGCACGGACTATGGCTACACCTTC. This translates into CASSPGTDYGYTF.

CDR3 region: CASSRLAGVTYEQYF. For the CDR3, the DNA is TGCGCCAGCTCGAGACTAGCGGGAGTAACCTACGAGCAGTACTTC. The V gene is TRBV10-1, the J gene TRBJ2-7; TRBD2 matches 12 bases. Trimming at V came to 8 bases and at J to 2 bases, leaving 7 bases not matched to a gene. The germline CDR1 and CDR2 sequences are WNHNN and SYGVQD (reference sequence). This CDR3 has 15 residues.

The CDR3 loop is CASSSSGTGGSGYTF. The CDR3, as DNA: TGTGCCAGCAGTTCCTCCGGGACAGGGGGCAGTGGCTACACCTTC. The rearrangement uses TRBV28 and TRBJ1-2; 12 bases are a match to TRBD1. The CDR3 spans 15 residues. Looked up from germline, CDR1 is MDHEN and CDR2 is SYDVKM. Germline trimming cut 4 bases from V and 7 bases from J; bases unmatched to any gene: 7.

The chain recombines TRBV27 with TRBJ2-1; 7 bases are shared with TRBD2. V shed 4 bases and J 0 bases; nucleotides not matched to a gene: 0. The germline V gene has CDR1 MNHEY and CDR2 SMNVEV (reference sequence). The CDR3 covers 14 residues. Here the CDR3 reads CASSSGGSYNEQFF. The DNA of the CDR3 is TGTGCCAGCAGTTCGGGGGGCTCCTACAATGAGCAGTTCTTC.

V usage is TRBV11-2 and J usage is TRBJ1-2; 9 bases agree with TRBD1. From germline, CDR1 is SGHAT and CDR2 FQNNGV. The junction had 7 bases not matched to a gene; V was cut back by 4 bases and J by 7 bases. The CDR3 is 14 residues long. The CDR3 bases are TGTGCCAGCAGCTCCGGGACAGGGATGCGTGGCTACACCTTC. It is translated as CASSSGTGMRGYTF.

The chain combines TRBV9 with TRBJ2-5; D not resolved. This CDR3 has 14 amino acids. With 2 bases removed from V and 2 bases from J, the gap between germline ends came to 10 bases. The V gene's germline CDR1 is SGDLS and CDR2 YYNGEE. CDR3 coding DNA: TGTGCCAGCAGCGTCGGTACTTTACAAGAGACCCAGTACTTC. It yields the protein CASSVGTLQETQYF.

In its sample, this clone was seen a few times. The rearrangement links TRBV28 to TRBJ1-5; D remains unclear. The CDR3 consists of 13 residues. The germline CDR1 and CDR2 sequences are MDHEN and SYDVKM. V lost 3 bases to trimming and J lost 11 bases, with 14 bases between them. The CDR3 loop is CASSFGGSGAQHF. CDR3 DNA sequence: TGTGCCAGCAGTTTCGGAGGTAGTGGGGCCCAGCATTTT.

This clone was counted once. The chain has TRBV9 and TRBJ2-5; 7 positions match TRBD2. The CDR3 extends over 15 amino acids. Trimming took 3 bases from V and 0 from J; bases not matched to a gene: 5. Germline values: CDR1 SGDLS, CDR2 YYNGEE. The CDR3 sequence is CASSALGGNQETQYF. The CDR3 nucleotides read TGTGCCAGCAGCGCCTTGGGAGGGAACCAAGAGACCCAGTACTTC.

The V call is TRBV18, the J call TRBJ2-1; D remains ambiguous. Germline V gives CDR1 KGHSH, CDR2 LQKENI. V was cut by 6 bases and J by 6 bases, with 12 bases left in between. The CDR3 has 13 amino acids. Here the CDR3 reads CASSAPLLNEQFF. For the CDR3, the DNA is TGTGCCAGCTCCGCGCCTCTTCTCAATGAGCAGTTCTTC.

The V and J genes are TRBV5-4 and TRBJ2-5, with D possibly TRBD1 on 6 matching bases. V dropped 2 bases and J dropped 2 bases, with 10 bases sitting between them. The CDR3 is 14 residues long. Germline V gives CDR1 SGHNT, CDR2 YYREEE (reference sequence). The CDR3 DNA reads as TGTGCCAGCAGCTTAGGGACAACGCAAGAGACCCAGTACTTC. Translating it yields CASSLGTTQETQYF.